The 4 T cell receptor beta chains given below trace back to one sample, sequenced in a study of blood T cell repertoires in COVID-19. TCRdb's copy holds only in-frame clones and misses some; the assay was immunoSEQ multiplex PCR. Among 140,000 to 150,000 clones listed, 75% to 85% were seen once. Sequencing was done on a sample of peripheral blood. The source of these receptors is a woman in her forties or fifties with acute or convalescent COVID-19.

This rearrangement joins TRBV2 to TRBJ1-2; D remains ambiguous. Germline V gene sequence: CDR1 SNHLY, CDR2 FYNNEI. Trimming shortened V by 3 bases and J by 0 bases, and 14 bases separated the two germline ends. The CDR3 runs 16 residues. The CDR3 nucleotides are TGTGCCAGCAGTGAGCTTAGAGGTTTGACTAACTATGGCTACACCTTC. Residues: CASSELRGLTNYGYTF.

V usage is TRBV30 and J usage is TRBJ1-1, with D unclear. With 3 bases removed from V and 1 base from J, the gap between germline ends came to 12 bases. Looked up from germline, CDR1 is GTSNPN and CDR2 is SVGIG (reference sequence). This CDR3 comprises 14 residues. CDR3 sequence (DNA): TGTGCCTGGAGCGACAAATTACCGAACACTGAAGCTTTCTTT. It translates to CAWSDKLPNTEAFF.

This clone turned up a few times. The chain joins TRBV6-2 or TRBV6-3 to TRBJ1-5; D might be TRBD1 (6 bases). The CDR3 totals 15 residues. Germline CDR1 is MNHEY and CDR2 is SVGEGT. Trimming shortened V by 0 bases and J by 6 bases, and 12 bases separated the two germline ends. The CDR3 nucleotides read TGTGCCAGCAGTTACTCTACAGGGAACACTCAGCCCCAGCATTTT. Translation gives CASSYSTGNTQPQHF.

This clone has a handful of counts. The CDR3 sequence is CAWGGGGSAPQHF. For the CDR3, the DNA is TGTGCCTGGGGTGGGGGCGGCTCAGCGCCGCAGCATTTT. V gene TRBV30 combines with J gene TRBJ1-5; TRBD1 is a possible D gene (6 bases). The CDR3 extends over 13 amino acids. The V and J ends lost 5 bases and 13 bases respectively, with 21 bases between them. Germline V gene data show CDR1 as GTSNPN and CDR2 as SVGIG (reference sequence).